These T cell receptor beta chains were read from a single sample in a study of regulatory T cells in long-lasting Graves disease. From the multiplex PCR reads, TCRdb called clonotypes with MiXCR, one entry per CDR3 protein. The sample lists approximately 560,000 distinct CDR3 sequences, roughly 16% occurring once. The sample also formed part of further work on T cells in Graves' hyperthyroidism and ophthalmopathy.

The sample in question was peripheral blood mononuclear cells (PBMCs), obtained at new diagnosis, from a patient treated with antithyroid drugs. The receptors stem from a man aged 18 to 29 with Graves disease. Each CDR3 is given with its conserved first and last residue. A D gene is named only where the DNA matches it firmly. Clone sizes are given selectively: once, few, many, or a class where the clone is expanded.

NA	few	TRBV3-1	TRBJ2-4	CASSQEGVLAKNIQYF	TGTGCCAGCAGCCAAGAAGGAGTTCTAGCCAAAAACATTCAGTACTTC
NA	NA	TRBV9	TRBJ2-3	CASSVGMSTDTQYF	TGTGCCAGCAGCGTAGGTATGAGCACAGATACGCAGTATTTT
NA	few	TRBV5-1	TRBJ2-3	CASSLEDSPSTDTQYF	TGCGCCAGCAGCTTGGAAGACTCCCCTAGCACAGATACGCAGTATTTT
TRBD1	NA	TRBV10-2	TRBJ1-2	CASSGQGLAIDYGYTF	TGCGCCAGCAGTGGACAGGGGTTAGCTATAGACTATGGCTACACCTTC
TRBD2	NA	TRBV20-1	TRBJ2-1	CSARGLAGGDEQFF	TGCAGTGCTAGAGGACTAGCGGGAGGGGATGAGCAGTTCTTC
TRBD2	NA	TRBV10-3	TRBJ2-3	CAISDKASGSSHTQYF	TGTGCCATCAGTGATAAGGCTAGCGGGAGCTCTCATACGCAGTATTTT
TRBD2	NA	TRBV12-3/TRBV12-4	TRBJ2-7	CASSFLRGVRTTYEQYF	TGTGCCAGCAGTTTTTTACGGGGGGTCAGGACAACCTACGAGCAGTACTTC
NA	few	TRBV29-1	TRBJ2-1	CSVEERGSYNEQFF	TGCAGCGTTGAAGAACGGGGCTCCTACAATGAGCAGTTCTTC
TRBD1	many	TRBV28	TRBJ2-2	CASTGHNRGSTGELFF	TGTGCCAGCACGGGCCACAACAGGGGTTCGACCGGGGAGCTGTTTTTT
NA	NA	TRBV9	TRBJ2-3	CASSEGGGRGGDTQYF	TGTGCCAGCAGCGAGGGGGGTGGCCGAGGGGGCGATACGCAGTATTTT
NA	many	TRBV28	TRBJ2-1	CASSGAWGASSYNEQFF	TGTGCCAGCAGTGGGGCTTGGGGGGCGAGCTCCTACAATGAGCAGTTCTTC
NA	many	TRBV2	TRBJ2-7	CASSETTAVGGDF	TGTGCCAGCAGTGAAACGACTGCCGTTGGAGGGGACTTC
NA	NA	TRBV20-1	TRBJ2-7	CSARLQPGEQYF	TGCAGTGCTAGATTACAGCCTGGGGAGCAGTACTTC